This is a list of T cell receptor beta chains from one sample in a study of T cells in Graves' hyperthyroidism and ophthalmopathy. TCRdb passed the multiplex PCR reads through MiXCR, listing each CDR3 protein once. Of about 400,000 distinct CDR3 sequences in the sample, approximately 15% are singletons; the top ten hold 15% to 20%. The sequencing input was blood. These receptors were obtained from a woman under 40 with Graves' ophthalmopathy. Both conserved end residues are part of each CDR3.

V gene	J gene	CDR3 length	CDR3 protein
TRBV6-1	TRBJ1-1	12	CASSWTGTEAFF
TRBV6-1	TRBJ2-7	14	CASSSGTTGYEQYF
TRBV30	TRBJ2-7	14	CAWGNWDSPYEQYF
TRBV5-5	TRBJ2-2	15	CASSSYTGGSGELFF
TRBV5-1	TRBJ2-5	14	CASSFMAGQETQYF
TRBV5-1	TRBJ2-2	15	CASSLRTPDGGELFF
TRBV18	TRBJ1-5	16	CASSPDTDYSNQPQHF
TRBV10-3	TRBJ2-5	11	CAISDGETQYF
TRBV19	TRBJ1-5	15	CASSWQQPQNQPQHF
TRBV7-9	TRBJ1-6	12	CASSSRTTPLHF